One T cell receptor beta chain is described in this entry. Its target is unknown. The data belong to a study of cytomegalovirus exposure and HLA in healthy donors. Study findings and constraints: Clonal expansion, a later analysis showed, was greater in HLA-associated TCR beta chains than in equally common others.

Looked up from germline, CDR1 is KGHSY and CDR2 is FQNENV. The CDR3 covers 15 residues. With 7 bases clipped from V and 4 bases from J, the junction kept 12 bases outside the gene matches. The study ran its PCR with 60 Vbeta and 13 Jbeta primers. The assay was immunoSEQ multiplex PCR, and TCRdb's table has in-frame clones only and misses some. The sample consists of 120,000 to 150,000 clones, around 77% of them appearing once. The J gene is TRBJ1-1, the V gene TRBV16, with TRBD1 matching over 7 bases. Material: PBMCs. The TCR sequence derives from a woman in her thirties or forties in good health and CMV-seropositive. CDR3 DNA sequence: TGTGCCAGCAAGAGCCAATCTCGGGACAGCACTGAAGCTTTCTTT. Its protein product is CASKSQSRDSTEAFF.